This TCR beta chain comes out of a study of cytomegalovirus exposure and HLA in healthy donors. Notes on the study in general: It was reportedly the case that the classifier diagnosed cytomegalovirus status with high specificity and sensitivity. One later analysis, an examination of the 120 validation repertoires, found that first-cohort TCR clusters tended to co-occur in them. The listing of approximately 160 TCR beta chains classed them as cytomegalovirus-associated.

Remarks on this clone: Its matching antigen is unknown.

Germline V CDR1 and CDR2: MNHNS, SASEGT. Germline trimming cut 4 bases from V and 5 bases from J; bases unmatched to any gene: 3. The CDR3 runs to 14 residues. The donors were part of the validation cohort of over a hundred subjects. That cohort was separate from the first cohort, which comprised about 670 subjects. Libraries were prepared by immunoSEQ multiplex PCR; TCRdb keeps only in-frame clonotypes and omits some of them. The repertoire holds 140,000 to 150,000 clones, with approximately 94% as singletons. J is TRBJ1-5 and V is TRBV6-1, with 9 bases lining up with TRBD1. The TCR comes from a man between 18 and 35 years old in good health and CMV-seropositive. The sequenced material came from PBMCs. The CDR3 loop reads CASSVRQGDQPQHF. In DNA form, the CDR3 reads TGTGCCAGCAGTGTCCGACAGGGGGATCAGCCCCAGCATTTT.